This is a list of T cell receptor beta chains from one sample in a study of OX40 agonist ivuxolimab in advanced cancers. Method: immunoSEQ multiplex PCR; TCRdb's copy keeps in-frame clones and lacks some. This table holds some 33,000 clones, roughly 87% found once. This sample comprised CD4+ or CD8+ T cells sorted from blood, obtained in a trial of the OX40 agonist ivuxolimab. Receptors originate from an adult with an advanced solid tumor such as melanoma, head and neck, liver or kidney cancer. Both conserved end residues are part of each CDR3. Fields, in order: CDR3 DNA, CDR3 protein, D gene, V gene, J gene, clone size. D genes are given only for firm matches. Rows give clone size only sometimes, using once, few, many, or a class for an expanded clone.

TGTGCCAGCAGCCCCGGGGGGCGGGACGAGCAGTACTTC,CASSPGGRDEQYF,.,TRBV7-9,TRBJ2-7,.
TGTGCCAGCAGCGCAGGGAGCAGCGGGAGTAACTACGAGCAGTACTTC,CASSAGSSGSNYEQYF,TRBD2,TRBV7-9,TRBJ2-7,.
TGTGCCAGCAGCCCACCATTGGCGGGAGCGGGCTACGAGCAGTACTTC,CASSPPLAGAGYEQYF,TRBD2,TRBV4-2,TRBJ2-7,.
TGTGCCACGGGACAGGGGGACAATGAGCAGTTCTTC,CATGQGDNEQFF,TRBD1,TRBV6-4,TRBJ2-1,few
TGTGCCACCAGCACAGAGCAGGGCATGAACACTGAAGCTTTCTTT,CATSTEQGMNTEAFF,.,TRBV15,TRBJ1-1,.
TGTGCCAGCAGTGAGGGGGGTAGGGAAACTTATCAGCCCCAGCATTTT,CASSEGGRETYQPQHF,.,TRBV2,TRBJ1-5,.
TGTGCCAGCAGCCCCACCGTTAGCACCCAGTACCACAATGAGCAGTTCTTC,CASSPTVSTQYHNEQFF,.,TRBV7-3,TRBJ2-1,.
TGTGCCAGTAGTAGCGACAGGGGGCCCAACATTCAGTACTTC,CASSSDRGPNIQYF,TRBD1,TRBV19,TRBJ2-4,.
TGTGCCAGCAGCCCGACAGGGGGTAATGAAAAACTGTTTTTT,CASSPTGGNEKLFF,TRBD1,TRBV9,TRBJ1-4,once
TGTGCCAGCAGCTTGTACAGGGACCCTTCCTACGAGCAGTACTTC,CASSLYRDPSYEQYF,.,TRBV5-6,TRBJ2-7,.
TGTGCCAGTAGCACGAAACTTGCGGATACGCAGTATTTT,CASSTKLADTQYF,.,TRBV19,TRBJ2-3,.